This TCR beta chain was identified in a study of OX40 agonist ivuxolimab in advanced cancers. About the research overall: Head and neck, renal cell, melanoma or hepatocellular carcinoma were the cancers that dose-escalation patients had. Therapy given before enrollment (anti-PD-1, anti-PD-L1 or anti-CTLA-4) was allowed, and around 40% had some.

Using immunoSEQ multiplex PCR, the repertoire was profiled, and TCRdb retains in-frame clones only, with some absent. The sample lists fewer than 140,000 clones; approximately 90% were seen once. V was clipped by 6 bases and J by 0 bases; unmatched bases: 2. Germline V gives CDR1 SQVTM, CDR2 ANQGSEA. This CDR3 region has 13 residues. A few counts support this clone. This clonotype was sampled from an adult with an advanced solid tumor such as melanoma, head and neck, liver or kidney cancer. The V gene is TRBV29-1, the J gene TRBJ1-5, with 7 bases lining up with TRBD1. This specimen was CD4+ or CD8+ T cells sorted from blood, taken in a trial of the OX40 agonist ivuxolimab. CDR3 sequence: CSVQGHSNQPQHF. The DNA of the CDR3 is TGCAGCGTACAGGGGCATAGCAATCAGCCCCAGCATTTT.